This T cell receptor (beta chain) was profiled in a study of T-cell reconstitution after alpha-beta-depleted transplantation in children. The library targeted TCRbeta and was prepared with unique molecular identifiers. TCRdb re-called the PCR reads through MiXCR, storing one row per CDR3 protein. The table shows around 360,000 distinct CDR3 sequences, with 10% occurring only once. Germline V gene lookup returns CDR1 SGHAT and CDR2 FQDESV (reference sequence). The CDR3 is 17 amino acids. V dropped 3 bases and J dropped 0 bases, with 15 bases sitting between them. This clonotype was counted ten times or more.

This receptor was identified in a human donor who donated a stem cell graft to a child with acute lymphoblastic leukemia. Here the sequenced sample was PBMCs from the stem cell graft donor, taken from the stem cell graft. The chain has TRBV11-1 and TRBJ2-1; D unresolved. This CDR3 reads CASSLVVGSSSYNEQFF. In nucleotides, the CDR3 is TGTGCCAGCAGCTTGGTCGTCGGTTCGAGCTCCTACAATGAGCAGTTCTTC.